This T cell receptor beta chain was captured by sequencing in a study of read filtering for tumor transcriptome and immune sequencing. Study details: After DNase treatment, RNA was made into whole-transcriptome libraries.

A note on this clonotype: A read error is possible here, since a much larger clone lies one base away.

Germline V gene data show CDR1 as SEHNR and CDR2 as FQNEAQ (reference sequence). CDR3 length: 15 amino acids. V shed 5 bases and J shed 5 bases, with 16 bases lying between them. This library used around 0.4 ug RNA and molecular barcoded adaptors spanning alpha/delta and beta/gamma chains. TCRdb analysed the reads with MiXCR anew, one entry per CDR3 protein. Of nearly 60,000 distinct CDR3 sequences in the sample, about 12% are singletons; the top ten hold 16%. Sampling of bone marrow took place during active disease in every patient. The receptor's source is a donor at least 40 years old with multiple myeloma. The sequencing input was a population of CD138-negative cells sorted from bone marrow. V is TRBV7-9 and J is TRBJ1-5; possible D gene TRBD1, 6 bases. DNA of the CDR3: TGTGCCAGCAGCAGGGGGGGGTTGACTGATCAGCCCCAGCATTTT. Amino acid sequence: CASSRGGLTDQPQHF.